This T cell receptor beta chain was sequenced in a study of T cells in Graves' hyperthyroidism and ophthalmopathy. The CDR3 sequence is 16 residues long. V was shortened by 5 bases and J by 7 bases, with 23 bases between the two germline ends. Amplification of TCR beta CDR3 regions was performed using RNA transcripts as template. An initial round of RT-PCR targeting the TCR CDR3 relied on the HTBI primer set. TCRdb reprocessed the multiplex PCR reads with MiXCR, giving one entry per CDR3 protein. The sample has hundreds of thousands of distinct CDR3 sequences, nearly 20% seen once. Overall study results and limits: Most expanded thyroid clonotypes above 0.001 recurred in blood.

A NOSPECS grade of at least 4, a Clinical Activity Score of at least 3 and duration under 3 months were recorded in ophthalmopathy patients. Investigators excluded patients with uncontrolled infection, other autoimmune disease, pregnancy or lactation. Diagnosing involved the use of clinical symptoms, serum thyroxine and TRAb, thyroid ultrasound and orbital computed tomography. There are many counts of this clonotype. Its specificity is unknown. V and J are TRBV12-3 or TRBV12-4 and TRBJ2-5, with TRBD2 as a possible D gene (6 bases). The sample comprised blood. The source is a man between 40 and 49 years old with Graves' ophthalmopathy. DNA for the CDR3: TGTGCCAGCAGTCCCCATGCGGGACCACGGGTGGGGACCCAGTACTTC. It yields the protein CASSPHAGPRVGTQYF.